This TCR beta chain derives from a study of control samples from healthy donors and cancer patients. Clones were sequenced by immunoSEQ multiplex PCR, and TCRdb holds only the in-frame ones, with some missing. The data contain 60,000 to 75,000 clones, approximately 80% of them singletons. In germline, CDR1 is SEHNR, CDR2 FQNEAQ (reference sequence). The CDR3 consists of 15 residues. Trimming removed 7 bases from V and 0 bases from J, with 13 bases in between. The TCR was taken from a man aged 50-59 years in good health. The chain combines TRBV7-9 with TRBJ1-3; perhaps TRBD1 as D (6 bases). Sample: blood. CDR3 DNA sequence: TGTGCCAGCACCATGGGGGCCCTCTCTGGAAACACCATATATTTT. Translating gives CASTMGALSGNTIYF. The variable domain in full, with the rest retrieved from reference TRBV7-9 and TRBJ1-3, is DTGVSQNPRHKITKRGQNVTFRCDPISEHNRLYWYRQTLGQGPEFLTYFQNEAQLEKSRLLSDRFSAERPKGSFSTLEIQRTEQGDSAMYLCASTMGALSGNTIYFGEGSWLTVV.